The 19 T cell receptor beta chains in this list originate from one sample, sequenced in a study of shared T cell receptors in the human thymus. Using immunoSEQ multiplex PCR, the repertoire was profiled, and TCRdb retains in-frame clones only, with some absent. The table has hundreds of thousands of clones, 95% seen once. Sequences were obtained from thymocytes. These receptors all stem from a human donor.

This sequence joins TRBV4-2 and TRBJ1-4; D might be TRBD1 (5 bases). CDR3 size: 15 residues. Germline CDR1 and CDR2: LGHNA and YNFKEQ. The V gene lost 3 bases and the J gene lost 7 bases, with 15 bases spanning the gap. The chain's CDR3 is CASSHSGPGTEKLFF. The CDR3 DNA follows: TGTGCCAGCAGCCACTCCGGGCCAGGGACTGAAAAACTGTTTTTT.

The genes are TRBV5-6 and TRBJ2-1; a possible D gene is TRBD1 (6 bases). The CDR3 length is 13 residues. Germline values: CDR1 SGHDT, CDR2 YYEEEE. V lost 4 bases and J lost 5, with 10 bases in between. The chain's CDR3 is CASSDRYDNEQFF. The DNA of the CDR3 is TGTGCCAGCAGCGACAGGTACGACAATGAGCAGTTCTTC. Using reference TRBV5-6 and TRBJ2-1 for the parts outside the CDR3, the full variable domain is DAGVTQSPTHLIKTRGQQVTLRCSPKSGHDTVSWYQQALGQGPQFIFQYYEEEERQRGNFPDRFSGHQFPNYSSELNVNALLLGDSALYLCASSDRYDNEQFFGPGTRLTVL.

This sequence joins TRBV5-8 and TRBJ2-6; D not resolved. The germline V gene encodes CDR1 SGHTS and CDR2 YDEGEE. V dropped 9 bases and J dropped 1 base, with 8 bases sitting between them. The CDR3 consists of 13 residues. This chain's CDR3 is CAIRESGANVLTF. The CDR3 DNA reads TGTGCCATAAGGGAATCTGGGGCCAACGTCCTGACTTTC.

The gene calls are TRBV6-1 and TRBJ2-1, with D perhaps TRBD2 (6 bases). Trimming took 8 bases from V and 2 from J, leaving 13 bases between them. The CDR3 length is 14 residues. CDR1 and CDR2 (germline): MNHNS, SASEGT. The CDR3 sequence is CASSGGVAYNEQFF. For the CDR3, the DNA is TGTGCCAGCTCAGGCGGGGTGGCCTACAATGAGCAGTTCTTC.

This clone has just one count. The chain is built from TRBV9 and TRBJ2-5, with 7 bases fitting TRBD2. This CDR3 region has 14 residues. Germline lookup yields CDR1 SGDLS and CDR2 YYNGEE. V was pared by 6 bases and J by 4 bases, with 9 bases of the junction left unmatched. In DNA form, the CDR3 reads TGTGCCAGCACCGTGGGGGGGTATGGAGAGACCCAGTACTTC. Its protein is CASTVGGYGETQYF.

The CDR3 DNA reads as TGTGCCAGCAGCGTGGGGACGGACAGGGGCCGAGAGGAAAAACTGTTTTTT. Residues: CASSVGTDRGREEKLFF. V gene TRBV7-9 combines with J gene TRBJ1-4; 9 bases align to TRBD1. The germline CDR1 and CDR2 sequences are SEHNR and FQNEAQ (reference sequence). This CDR3 region has 17 residues. V lost 5 bases, J lost 8 bases, and 15 bases stayed unmatched.

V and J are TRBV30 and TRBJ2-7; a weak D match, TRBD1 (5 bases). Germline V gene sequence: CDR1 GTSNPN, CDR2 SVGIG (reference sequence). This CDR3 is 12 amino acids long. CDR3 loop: CAFRVAPYEQYF. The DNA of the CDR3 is TGTGCGTTCAGGGTCGCCCCCTACGAGCAGTACTTC. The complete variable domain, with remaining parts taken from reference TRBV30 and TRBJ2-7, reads SQTIHQWPATLVQPVGSPLSLECTVEGTSNPNLYWYRQAAGRGLQLLFYSVGIGQISSEVPQNLSASRPQDRQFILSSKKLLLSDSGFYLCAFRVAPYEQYFGPGTRLTVT.

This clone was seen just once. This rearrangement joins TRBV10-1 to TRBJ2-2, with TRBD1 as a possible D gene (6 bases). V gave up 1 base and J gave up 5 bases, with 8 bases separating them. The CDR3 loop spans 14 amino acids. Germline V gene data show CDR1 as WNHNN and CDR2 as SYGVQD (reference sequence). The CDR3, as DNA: TGCGCCAGCAGTGAGTGCCAGGGGACCGGGGAGCTGTTTTTT. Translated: CASSECQGTGELFF.

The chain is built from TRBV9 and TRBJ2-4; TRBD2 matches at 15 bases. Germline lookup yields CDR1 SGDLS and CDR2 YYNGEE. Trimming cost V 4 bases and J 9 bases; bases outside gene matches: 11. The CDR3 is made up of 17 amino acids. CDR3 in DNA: TGTGCCAGCAGCCCTTCCGGACTAGCGGGAGGGATTGGCATTCAGTACTTC. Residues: CASSPSGLAGGIGIQYF.

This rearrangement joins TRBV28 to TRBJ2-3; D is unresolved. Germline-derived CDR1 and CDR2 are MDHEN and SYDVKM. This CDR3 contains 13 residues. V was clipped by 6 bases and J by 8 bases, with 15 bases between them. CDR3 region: CASRDRESGTQYF. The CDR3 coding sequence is TGTGCCAGCAGAGATCGAGAGTCGGGTACGCAGTATTTT.

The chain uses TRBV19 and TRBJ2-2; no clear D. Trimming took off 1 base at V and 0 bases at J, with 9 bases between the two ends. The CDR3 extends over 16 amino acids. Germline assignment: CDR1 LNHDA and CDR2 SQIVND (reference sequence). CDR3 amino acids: CASSIVAGTNTGELFF. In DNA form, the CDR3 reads TGTGCCAGTAGTATAGTGGCAGGAACGAACACCGGGGAGCTGTTTTTT. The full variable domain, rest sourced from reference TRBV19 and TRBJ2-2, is DGGITQSPKYLFRKEGQNVTLSCEQNLNHDAMYWYRQDPGQGLRLIYYSQIVNDFQKGDIAEGYSVSREKKESFPLTVTSAQKNPTAFYLCASSIVAGTNTGELFFGEGSRLTVL.

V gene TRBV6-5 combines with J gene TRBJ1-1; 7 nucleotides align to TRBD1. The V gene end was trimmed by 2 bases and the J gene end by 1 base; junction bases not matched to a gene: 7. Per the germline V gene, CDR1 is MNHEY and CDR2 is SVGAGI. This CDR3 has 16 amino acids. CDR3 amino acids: CASSYKRRGKNTEAFF. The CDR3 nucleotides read TGTGCCAGCAGTTACAAGCGCAGGGGGAAGAACACTGAAGCTTTCTTT.

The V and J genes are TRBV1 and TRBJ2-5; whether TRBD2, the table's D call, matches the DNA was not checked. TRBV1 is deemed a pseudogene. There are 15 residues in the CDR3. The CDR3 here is CTSSELTGNQETQYF. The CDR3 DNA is TGCACCAGCAGCGAATTAACGGGGAACCAAGAGACCCAGTACTTC.

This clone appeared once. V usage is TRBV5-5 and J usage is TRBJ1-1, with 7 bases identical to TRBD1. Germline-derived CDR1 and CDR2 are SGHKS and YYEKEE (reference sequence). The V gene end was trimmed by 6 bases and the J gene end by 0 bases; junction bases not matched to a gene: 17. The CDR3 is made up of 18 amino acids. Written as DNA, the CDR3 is TGTGCCAGCACGGAGAGGGGGCAGGGGTTAATCATGAACACTGAAGCTTTCTTT. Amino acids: CASTERGQGLIMNTEAFF.

The CDR3 loop is CASSLRNRNSKNIQYF. Written as DNA, the CDR3 is TGTGCCAGCAGTTTAAGGAATCGAAATAGCAAAAACATTCAGTACTTC. The rearrangement joins TRBV28 to TRBJ2-4; D gene uncertain. This CDR3 is built from 16 residues. The germline CDR1 and CDR2 sequences are MDHEN and SYDVKM. The V end was cut by 2 bases, the J end by 3 bases, with 14 bases between.

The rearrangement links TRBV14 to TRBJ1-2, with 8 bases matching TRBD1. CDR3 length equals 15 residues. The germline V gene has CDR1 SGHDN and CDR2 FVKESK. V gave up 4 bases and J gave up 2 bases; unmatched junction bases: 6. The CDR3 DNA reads TGTGCCAGCAGCCCGATCGACAGGGGAAACTATGGCTACACCTTC. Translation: CASSPIDRGNYGYTF.

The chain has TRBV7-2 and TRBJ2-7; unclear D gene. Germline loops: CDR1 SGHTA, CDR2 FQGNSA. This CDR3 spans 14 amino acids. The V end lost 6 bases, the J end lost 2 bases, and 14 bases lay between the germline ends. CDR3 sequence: CASRMKEPAYEQYF. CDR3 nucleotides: TGTGCCAGCAGAATGAAGGAGCCCGCCTACGAGCAGTACTTC.

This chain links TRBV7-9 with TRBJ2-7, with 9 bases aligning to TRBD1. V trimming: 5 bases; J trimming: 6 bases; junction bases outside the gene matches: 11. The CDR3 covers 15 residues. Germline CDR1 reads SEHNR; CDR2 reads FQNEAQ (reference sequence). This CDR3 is CASSARDREEGEQYF. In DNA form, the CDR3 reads TGTGCCAGCAGCGCTCGGGACAGGGAGGAGGGCGAGCAGTACTTC.

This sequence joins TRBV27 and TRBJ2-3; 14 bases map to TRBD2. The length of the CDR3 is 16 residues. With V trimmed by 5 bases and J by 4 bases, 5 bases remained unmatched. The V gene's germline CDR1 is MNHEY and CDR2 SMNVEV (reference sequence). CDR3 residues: CASSLGLAGAPDTQYF. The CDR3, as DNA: TGTGCCAGCAGTCTGGGACTAGCGGGAGCCCCAGATACGCAGTATTTT.